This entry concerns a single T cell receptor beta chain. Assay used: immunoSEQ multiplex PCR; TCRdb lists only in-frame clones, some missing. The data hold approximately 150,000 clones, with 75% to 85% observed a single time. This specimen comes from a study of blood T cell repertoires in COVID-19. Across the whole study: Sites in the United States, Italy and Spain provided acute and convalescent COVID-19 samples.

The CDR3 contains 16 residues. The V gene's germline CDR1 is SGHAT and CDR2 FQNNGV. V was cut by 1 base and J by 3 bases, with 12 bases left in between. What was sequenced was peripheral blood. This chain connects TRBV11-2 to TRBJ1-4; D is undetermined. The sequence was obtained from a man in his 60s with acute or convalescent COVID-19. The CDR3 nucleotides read TGTGCCAGCAGCTTAGGTGCCCGGGTCTCTAATGAAAAACTGTTTTTT. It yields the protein CASSLGARVSNEKLFF.